The 17 T cell receptor beta chains below come from one sample, sequenced in a study of post-analysis software for immune sequencing data (dated by TCRdb to about 2015). These receptors' antigens are unknown. Library prep was done by PCR. The reads were generated on an Illumina HiSeq 2500. To reduce PCR and sequencing biases, unique molecular identifiers were incorporated into the TCR beta cDNA libraries. The public reads were run again by TCRdb, first through fastp at Q25 and then through MiXCR, and only productive beta chains were kept. When rows share a CDR3 protein, they turn into one entry using the most common DNA and genes. The sample table contains roughly 650,000 distinct CDR3 sequences; only one count was recorded for 59% of them. The ten largest make up approximately 11% of the sample. General study outcomes and caveats: Patients showed significantly higher frequencies than controls for about 5 TRBV segments, among them TRBV5-6, TRBV5-1 and TRBV20-1.

Source material: blood. The receptors here all came from a girl aged 2-10 years with multiple sclerosis.

The V and J genes are TRBV4-1 and TRBJ2-7; no firm D call. The CDR3 runs 15 residues. Germline CDR1 reads MGHRA; CDR2 reads YSYEKL. The ends were cut back, 2 bases at V and 3 bases at J, with 14 bases in the middle. CDR3 loop: CASSQFYGKSYEQYF. The CDR3 nucleotides read TGCGCCAGCAGCCAATTTTACGGTAAAAGCTACGAGCAGTACTTC.

The chain recombines TRBV5-1 with TRBJ2-7, with D uncertain. The germline CDR1 and CDR2 sequences are SGHRS and YFSETQ. Between the trimmed V and J ends, which lost 0 bases and 4 bases, there was a span of 11 bases. The CDR3 loop spans 14 amino acids. CDR3 residues: CASSLDLVVYEQYF. CDR3 DNA sequence: TGCGCCAGCAGCTTGGATCTAGTGGTATACGAGCAGTACTTC.

This clonotype came up many times. Relative to the germline gene, one junction end is altered; a read error may explain this. V gene TRBV6-4 combines with J gene TRBJ2-1; D is tentatively TRBD1 or TRBD2 (6 bases each). Germline lookup yields CDR1 MRHNA and CDR2 SNTAGT. There are 15 residues in the CDR3. The CDR3 sequence: CASSEAGDSFNEQFF. CDR3 bases: TGTGCCAGCAGTGAAGCAGGGGACTCCTTCAATGAGCAGTTCTTC.

This chain joins TRBV7-9 and TRBJ2-1; 7 bases are a match to TRBD1. This CDR3 has 14 residues. Germline loops: CDR1 SEHNR, CDR2 FQNEAQ (reference sequence). V shed 3 bases, J shed 7 bases, and the junction held 6 bases outside the gene matches. CDR3 DNA sequence: TGTGCCAGCAGCTTTGGGGCAGGGGGAAATGAGCAGTTCTTC. Its translation is CASSFGAGGNEQFF.

The rearrangement joins TRBV12-3 or TRBV12-4 to TRBJ2-5; D unclear. The ends were cut back, 3 bases at V and 4 bases at J, with 15 bases in the middle. CDR3 length equals 15 residues. The CDR3 protein is CASSLRPNAGETQYF. The DNA of the CDR3 is TGTGCCAGCAGTTTGCGGCCTAACGCCGGAGAGACCCAGTACTTC.

The gene calls are TRBV2 and TRBJ2-7; TRBD1 matches 7 bases. The CDR3 totals 15 residues. The germline V gene has CDR1 SNHLY and CDR2 FYNNEI. Losses at the gene ends were 3 bases for V and 1 base for J; bases not matched to a gene: 6. In DNA form, the CDR3 reads TGTGCCAGCAGTGACGGGACAGCGATTTCCTACGAGCAGTACTTC. This translates into CASSDGTAISYEQYF. The full variable domain, in which reference TRBV2 and TRBJ2-7 provide the parts outside the CDR3, is EPEVTQTPSHQVTQMGQEVILRCVPISNHLYFYWYRQILGQKVEFLVSFYNNEISEKSEIFDDQFSVERPDGSNFTLKIRSTKLEDSAMYFCASSDGTAISYEQYFGPGTRLTVT.

The CDR3 nucleotides are TGCGCCAGCAGCTCAGGACCTGGACAGAACTATGGCTACACCTTC. Amino acid sequence: CASSSGPGQNYGYTF. The chain has TRBV4-1 and TRBJ1-2, with a weak D call TRBD1 (6 bases). V dropped 5 bases and J dropped 2 bases, with 15 bases sitting between them. In germline, CDR1 is MGHRA, CDR2 YSYEKL. This CDR3 spans 15 amino acids.

V gene TRBV3-1 combines with J gene TRBJ2-3; D is unresolved. The germline V gene has CDR1 LGHDT and CDR2 YNNKEL (reference sequence). The CDR3 is 15 amino acids. The ends were cut back, 4 bases at V and 2 bases at J, with 13 bases in the middle. CDR3 in amino acids: CASSPDTPLTDTQYF. The CDR3 nucleotides read TGTGCCAGCAGCCCGGATACGCCCCTCACAGATACGCAGTATTTT.

This clonotype was found a few times. The chain combines TRBV20-1 with TRBJ2-1; maybe TRBD2 (6 bases). The CDR3 sequence is 15 residues long. CDR1 is DFQATT, CDR2 SNEGSKA, per germline (reference sequence). V dropped 6 bases and J dropped 4 bases, with 19 bases sitting between them. For the CDR3, the DNA is TGCAGTGCCCGAGGGCGGGGATTCATGTACAATGAGCAGTTCTTC. It encodes CSARGRGFMYNEQFF.

V and J are TRBV5-5 and TRBJ2-3; the D call may be TRBD1 or TRBD2 (5 bases each). Germline V lookup: CDR1 SGHKS, CDR2 YYEKEE (reference sequence). Trimming removed 5 bases at V and 6 bases at J, with 16 bases between. CDR3 size: 14 residues. In nucleotides, the CDR3 is TGTGCCAGCAGTCGGGACCTTCGTTCGGATACGCAGTATTTT. This sequence encodes CASSRDLRSDTQYF.

The chain joins TRBV20-1 to TRBJ2-1, with 12 nucleotides matching TRBD2. J was trimmed by 6 bases and V by 6 bases; bases with no gene match: 9. The CDR3 contains 15 residues. Per germline, CDR1 DFQATT and CDR2 SNEGSKA (reference sequence). The CDR3 here is CSAKAASGGANEQFF. CDR3 coding DNA: TGCAGTGCAAAGGCGGCTAGCGGGGGGGCCAATGAGCAGTTCTTC.

The chain employs TRBV5-5 and TRBJ2-5, with a tentative D call TRBD2 (6 bases). CDR3 length equals 15 residues. The germline CDR1 and CDR2 sequences are SGHKS and YYEKEE (reference sequence). The V and J ends lost 5 bases and 5 bases respectively, with 19 bases between them. CDR3 in amino acids: CASSTDGSPWETQYF. The CDR3 DNA follows: TGTGCCAGCAGTACGGACGGGAGCCCATGGGAGACCCAGTACTTC.

Worth noting for this clonotype: The junction shows a germline mismatch at one end, possibly a read error. V and J are TRBV20-1 and TRBJ2-5; possible D gene TRBD2, 5 bases. The CDR3 runs to 16 residues. Germline CDR1 DFQATT, CDR2 SNEGSKA (reference sequence). CDR3 loop: CSARGGGVALKETQYF. CDR3 nucleotides: TGCAGTGCAAGAGGCGGTGGGGTAGCGCTTAAAGAGACCCAGTACTTC.

The chain combines TRBV4-1 with TRBJ2-1, with D possibly being TRBD2 (5 bases). CDR3 length: 15 residues. The V gene lost 0 bases and the J gene lost 4 bases, with 10 bases spanning the gap. Germline CDR1 and CDR2: MGHRA and YSYEKL. DNA for the CDR3: TGCGCCAGCAGCCAAGATCTAGCACAATACAATGAGCAGTTCTTC. This encodes CASSQDLAQYNEQFF.

This rearrangement joins TRBV7-8 to TRBJ2-7; 9 nucleotides line up with TRBD1. Looked up from germline, CDR1 is SGHVS and CDR2 is FQNEAQ. Losses at the gene ends were 5 bases for V and 2 bases for J; bases not matched to a gene: 7. This CDR3 comprises 15 residues. The CDR3, as DNA: TGTGCCAGCAGCCGGGACAGGGTGAGCCCCTACGAGCAGTACTTC. This codes for CASSRDRVSPYEQYF.

This chain uses TRBV12-3 or TRBV12-4 with TRBJ2-5, with D perhaps matching TRBD1 (6 bases). The length of the CDR3 is 15 residues. V was shortened by 4 bases and J by 4 bases, with 16 bases between the two germline ends. The CDR3 loop reads CASSSDRTVPETQYF. Written as DNA, the CDR3 is TGTGCCAGCAGTTCAGATAGGACAGTTCCAGAGACCCAGTACTTC.

Only one count was recorded for this clonotype. The gene calls are TRBV27 and TRBJ2-7; 7 bases agree with TRBD2. V shed 5 bases and J 5 bases; nucleotides not matched to a gene: 18. Germline CDR1 and CDR2: MNHEY and SMNVEV (reference sequence). This CDR3 comprises 17 residues. In DNA form, the CDR3 reads TGTGCCAGCAGTGCCCTGATCATGTCGGGGGGTTTCGACGAGCAGTACTTC. It codes for CASSALIMSGGFDEQYF.